A single sample is the source of the 8 T cell receptor beta chains below, sequenced in a study of blood T cell repertoires in COVID-19. TCRdb's table, derived via immunoSEQ multiplex PCR, lists solely in-frame clones and lacks some. The profile shows hundreds of thousands of clones, approximately 86% of them singletons. Sequenced: peripheral blood. The receptors come from a human donor in a cohort sampled during active COVID-19.

This clone was observed once. This chain joins TRBV18 and TRBJ1-2; 8 bases are shared with TRBD1. J lost 8 bases, V lost 6 bases, and 11 bases had no gene match. This CDR3 has 14 residues. Per the germline V gene, CDR1 is KGHSH and CDR2 is LQKENI. The CDR3 DNA is TGTGCCAGCTCTCCCGGGACAGGACCTAGGGGCTACACCTTC. This translates into CASSPGTGPRGYTF.

This chain joins TRBV30 and TRBJ1-2; weak D call: TRBD1 (6 bases). Germline assignment: CDR1 GTSNPN and CDR2 SVGIG (reference sequence). Between the trimmed V and J ends, which lost 5 bases and 7 bases, there was a span of 17 bases. This CDR3 comprises 13 residues. The CDR3: CAWETGKKGGYTF. The CDR3 nucleotides read TGTGCCTGGGAAACAGGGAAAAAGGGTGGCTACACCTTC.

This chain connects TRBV12-3 or TRBV12-4 to TRBJ2-7, with TRBD1 as a possible D gene (6 bases). The length of the CDR3 is 12 residues. Trimming cost V 7 bases and J 6 bases, with 13 bases left between them. The CDR3 DNA follows: TGTGCCAGCACGTCAGGGGCCGGCGAGCAGTACTTC. This codes for CASTSGAGEQYF.

The chain has TRBV3-1 (or the pseudogene TRBV3-2) and TRBJ1-2; unclear D gene. This CDR3 region has 14 residues. The germline V gene has CDR1 LGHDT and CDR2 YNNKEL (reference sequence). Trimming took off 2 bases at V and 4 bases at J, with 11 bases between the two ends. The CDR3 region has the DNA TGTGCCAGCAGCCAACCGTGGGCCTTCTATGGCTACACCTTC. Protein sequence: CASSQPWAFYGYTF.

The genes are TRBV5-1 and TRBJ2-7; 10 bases are a match to TRBD1. This CDR3 spans 14 amino acids. The V segment lost 4 bases and the J segment 4 bases; nucleotides outside the gene matches: 5. Germline CDR1 and CDR2: SGHRS and YFSETQ. The CDR3 protein is CASSPDRGRYEQYF. In nucleotides, the CDR3 is TGCGCCAGCAGCCCCGACAGGGGGCGTTACGAGCAGTACTTC.

This rearrangement joins TRBV5-1 to TRBJ2-5; 8 bases agree with TRBD2. J was trimmed by 5 bases and V by 4 bases; bases with no gene match: 13. Germline values: CDR1 SGHRS, CDR2 YFSETQ. The CDR3 consists of 16 residues. The CDR3 spells CASSLSGSGRRETQYF. Written as DNA, the CDR3 is TGCGCCAGCAGCCTCAGCGGCAGCGGGAGACGGGAGACCCAGTACTTC.

The chain has TRBV6-1 and TRBJ2-3; the match to TRBD2 covers 13 bases. This CDR3 has 16 amino acids. CDR1 MNHNS and CDR2 SASEGT come from the germline V gene. With V trimmed by 4 bases and J by 3 bases, 4 bases remained unmatched. The DNA of the CDR3 is TGTGCCAGCAGTGCACCGGGACTAGCGGGGACAGATACGCAGTATTTT. Its protein is CASSAPGLAGTDTQYF.

The chain links TRBV20-1 to TRBJ1-2; TRBD1 is a possible D gene (5 bases). CDR3 size: 14 residues. Between the trimmed V and J ends, which lost 3 bases and 0 bases, there was a span of 11 bases. The V gene's germline CDR1 is DFQATT and CDR2 SNEGSKA (reference sequence). CDR3 residues: CSASRGLSNYGYTF. The CDR3 DNA is TGCAGTGCTAGTAGGGGTTTATCTAACTATGGCTACACCTTC.